This T cell receptor beta chain was recorded in a study of cytomegalovirus exposure and HLA in healthy donors. Concerning this clone itself: Its antigen is not identified.

This CDR3 contains 15 residues. V shed 6 bases, J shed 5 bases, and the junction held 11 bases outside the gene matches. Germline V gene lookup returns CDR1 SNHLY and CDR2 FYNNEI. Among the donors, all were healthy bone marrow donors. PCR involved 60 Vbeta and 13 Jbeta primers. Profiled with immunoSEQ multiplex PCR; TCRdb holds only in-frame clones, not every one. The sample includes hundreds of thousands of clones, about 66% of them seen just once. Study results and caveats: Confirmation was obtained in vitro that a few CMV-associated chains are specific for CMV antigens.

This chain uses TRBV2 with TRBJ2-5; the match to TRBD1 covers 8 bases. The sequenced material came from PBMCs. The clonotype was recovered from a female donor in good health and CMV-seronegative. The DNA of the CDR3 is TGTGCCAGCAGAGGACAGGGCGGCGGTTCGGAGACCCAGTACTTC. Its protein product is CASRGQGGGSETQYF.